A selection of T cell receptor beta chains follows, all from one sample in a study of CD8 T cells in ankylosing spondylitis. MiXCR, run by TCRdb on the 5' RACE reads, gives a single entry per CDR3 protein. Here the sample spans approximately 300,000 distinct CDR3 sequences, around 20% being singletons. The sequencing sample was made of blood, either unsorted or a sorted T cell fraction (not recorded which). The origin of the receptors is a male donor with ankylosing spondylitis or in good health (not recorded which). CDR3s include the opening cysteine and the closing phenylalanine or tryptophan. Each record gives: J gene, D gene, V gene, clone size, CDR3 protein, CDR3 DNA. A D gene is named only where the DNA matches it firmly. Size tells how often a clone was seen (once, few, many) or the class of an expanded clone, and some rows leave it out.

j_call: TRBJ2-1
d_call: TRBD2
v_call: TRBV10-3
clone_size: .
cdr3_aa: CAISESPRAGGPKNEQFF
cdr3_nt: TGTGCCATCAGTGAAAGTCCTAGAGCGGGGGGCCCAAAGAATGAGCAGTTCTTC

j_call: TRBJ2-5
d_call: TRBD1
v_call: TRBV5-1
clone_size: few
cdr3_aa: CASSLWSGGTETQYF
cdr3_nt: TGCGCCAGCAGCTTATGGTCAGGGGGCACGGAGACCCAGTACTTC

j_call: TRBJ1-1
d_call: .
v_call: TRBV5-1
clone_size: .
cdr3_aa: CASSVDVKGNRAEAFF
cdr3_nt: TGCGCCAGCAGCGTAGACGTCAAAGGGAATCGGGCTGAAGCTTTCTTT

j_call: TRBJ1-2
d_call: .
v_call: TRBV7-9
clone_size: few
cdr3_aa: CASSLASEFLRGGYTF
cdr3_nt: TGTGCCAGCAGCTTAGCGTCGGAGTTTCTTCGCGGTGGCTACACCTTC

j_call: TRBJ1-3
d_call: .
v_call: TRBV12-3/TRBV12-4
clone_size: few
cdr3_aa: CASSLYTGHSGNTIYF
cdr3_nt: TGTGCCAGCAGTTTATATACAGGGCACTCTGGAAACACCATATATTTT

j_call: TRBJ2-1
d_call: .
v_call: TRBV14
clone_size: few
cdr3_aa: CASSYVLDRYSYNEQFF
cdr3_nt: TGTGCCAGCAGCTACGTACTCGACAGGTACTCCTACAATGAGCAGTTCTTC

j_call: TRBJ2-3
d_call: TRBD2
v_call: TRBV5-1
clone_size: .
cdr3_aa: CASSLGTSEGTDTQYF
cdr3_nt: TGCGCCAGCAGCTTGGGGACTAGCGAAGGCACAGATACGCAGTATTTT

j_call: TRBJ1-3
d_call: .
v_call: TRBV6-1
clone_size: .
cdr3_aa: CASNDGNTIYF
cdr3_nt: TGTGCCAGCAATGACGGAAACACCATATATTTT

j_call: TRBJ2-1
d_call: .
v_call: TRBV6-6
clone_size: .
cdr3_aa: CASAFGGYNEQFF
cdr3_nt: TGTGCCAGCGCCTTTGGGGGTTACAATGAGCAGTTCTTC

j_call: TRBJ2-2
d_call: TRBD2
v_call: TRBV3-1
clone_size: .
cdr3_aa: CASTTSGTLTGELFF
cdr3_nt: TGTGCCAGCACGACTAGCGGGACTCTCACCGGGGAGCTGTTTTTT

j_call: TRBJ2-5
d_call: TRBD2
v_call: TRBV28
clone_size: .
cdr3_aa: CASSPETSGGQETQYF
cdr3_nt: TGTGCCAGCAGCCCTGAGACTAGCGGGGGGCAAGAGACCCAGTACTTC

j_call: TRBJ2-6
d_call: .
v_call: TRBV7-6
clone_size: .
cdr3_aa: CASSLEWANVLTF
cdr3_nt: TGTGCCAGCAGCTTAGAGTGGGCCAACGTCCTGACTTTC

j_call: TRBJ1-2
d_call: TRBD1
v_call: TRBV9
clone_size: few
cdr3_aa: CASSLTGEYGYTF
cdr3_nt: TGTGCCAGCAGCTTGACAGGGGAATATGGCTACACCTTC

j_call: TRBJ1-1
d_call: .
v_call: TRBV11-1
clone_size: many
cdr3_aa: CASSLGRGPNTEAFF
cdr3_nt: TGTGCCAGCAGCTTAGGGCGGGGTCCGAACACTGAAGCTTTCTTT

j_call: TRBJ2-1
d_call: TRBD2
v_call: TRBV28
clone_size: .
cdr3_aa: CASSLPPSGNYNEQFF
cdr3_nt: TGTGCCAGCAGTTTACCTCCTAGCGGGAACTACAATGAGCAGTTCTTC

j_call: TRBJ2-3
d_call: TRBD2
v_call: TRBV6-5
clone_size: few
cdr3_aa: CASSYSKRGTRTDTQYF
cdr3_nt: TGTGCCAGCAGTTACTCAAAGCGGGGGACCCGCACAGATACGCAGTATTTT

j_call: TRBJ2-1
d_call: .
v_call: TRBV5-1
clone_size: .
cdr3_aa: CASSLDLPPHEQFF
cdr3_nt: TGCGCCAGCAGCTTGGATCTGCCACCTCACGAGCAGTTCTTC

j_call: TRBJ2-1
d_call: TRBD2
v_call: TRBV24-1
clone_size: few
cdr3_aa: CATSDPRQSGTSGEQFF
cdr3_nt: TGTGCCACCAGTGATCCTCGACAGAGCGGGACTAGCGGTGAGCAGTTCTTC

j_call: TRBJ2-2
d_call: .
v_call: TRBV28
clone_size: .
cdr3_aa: CASSLIVRGELFF
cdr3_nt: TGTGCCAGCAGTTTAATAGTGCGCGGGGAGCTGTTTTTT

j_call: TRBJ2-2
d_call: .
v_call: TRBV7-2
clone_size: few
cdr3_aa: CASSLVPGSTGELFF
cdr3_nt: TGTGCCAGCAGCTTAGTGCCAGGGAGCACCGGGGAGCTGTTTTTT

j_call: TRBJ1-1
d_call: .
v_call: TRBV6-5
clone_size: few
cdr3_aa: CASSYSIAGNTEAFF
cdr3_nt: TGTGCCAGCAGTTACTCGATTGCAGGGAACACTGAAGCTTTCTTT

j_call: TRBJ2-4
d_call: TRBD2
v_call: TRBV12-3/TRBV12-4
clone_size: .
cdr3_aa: CASSSGLAILAKNIQYF
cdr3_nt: TGTGCCAGCAGTTCGGGACTAGCGATACTAGCCAAAAACATTCAGTACTTC

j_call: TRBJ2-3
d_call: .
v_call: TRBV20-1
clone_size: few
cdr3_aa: CSARARRPSTDTQYF
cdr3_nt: TGCAGTGCTAGAGCCAGGCGGCCTAGCACAGATACGCAGTATTTT

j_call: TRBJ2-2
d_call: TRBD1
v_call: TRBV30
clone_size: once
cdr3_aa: CAWSRGDRDTGELFF
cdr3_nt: TGTGCCTGGAGTCGAGGGGACAGGGACACCGGGGAGCTGTTTTTT

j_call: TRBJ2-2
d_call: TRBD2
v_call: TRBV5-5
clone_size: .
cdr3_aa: CASSIEAGASTGELFF
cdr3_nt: TGTGCCAGCAGCATAGAAGCGGGAGCGAGCACCGGGGAGCTGTTTTTT

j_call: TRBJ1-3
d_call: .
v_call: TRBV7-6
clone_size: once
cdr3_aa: CASSLSRDTIYF
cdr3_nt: TGTGCCAGCAGCTTAAGTAGAGACACCATATATTTT

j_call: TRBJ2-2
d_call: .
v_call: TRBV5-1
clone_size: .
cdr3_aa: CASRQIGGTTGELFF
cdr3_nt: TGCGCCAGCCGCCAAATAGGCGGGACTACCGGGGAGCTGTTTTTT

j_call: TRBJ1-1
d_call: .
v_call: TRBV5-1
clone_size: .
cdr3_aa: CASRAGDRGTEAFF
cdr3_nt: TGCGCCAGCAGAGCAGGGGACCGGGGCACTGAAGCTTTCTTT

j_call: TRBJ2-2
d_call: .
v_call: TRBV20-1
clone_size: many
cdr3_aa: CSARRPGSAEKTGELFF
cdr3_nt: TGCAGTGCTAGAAGGCCAGGTAGCGCCGAAAAGACCGGGGAGCTGTTTTTT

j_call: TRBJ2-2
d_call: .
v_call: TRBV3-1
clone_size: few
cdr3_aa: CASSHEGTSRELFF
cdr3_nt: TGTGCCAGCAGCCACGAGGGAACTAGTAGGGAGCTGTTTTTT

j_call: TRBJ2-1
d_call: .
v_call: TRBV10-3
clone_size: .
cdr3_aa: CAISATQLASLYNEQFF
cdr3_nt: TGTGCCATCAGCGCCACACAGCTAGCGTCCCTTTACAATGAGCAGTTCTTC

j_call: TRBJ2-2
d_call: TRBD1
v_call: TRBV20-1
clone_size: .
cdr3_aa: CSARECGQGNTGELFF
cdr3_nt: TGCAGTGCTAGAGAATGCGGACAGGGGAACACCGGGGAGCTGTTTTTT

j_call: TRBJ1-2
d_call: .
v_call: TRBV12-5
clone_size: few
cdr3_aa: CASGSWGYGYTF
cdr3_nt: TGTGCTAGTGGTTCGTGGGGCTATGGCTACACCTTC

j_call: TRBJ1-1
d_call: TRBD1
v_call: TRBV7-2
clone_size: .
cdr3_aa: CASSFGTGVLGTEAFF
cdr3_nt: TGTGCCAGCAGTTTCGGGACAGGGGTCCTCGGGACTGAAGCTTTCTTT

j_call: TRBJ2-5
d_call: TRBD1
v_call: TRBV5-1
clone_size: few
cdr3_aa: CASRSTGQETQYF
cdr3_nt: TGCGCCAGCAGATCGACAGGGCAAGAGACCCAGTACTTC

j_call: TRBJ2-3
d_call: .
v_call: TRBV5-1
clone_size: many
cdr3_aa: CASSLGDTQYF
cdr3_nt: TGTGCCAGCAGCTTGGGAGATACGCAGTATTTT

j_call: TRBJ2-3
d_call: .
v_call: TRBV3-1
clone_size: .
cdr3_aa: CASSRRYRVAVTDTQYF
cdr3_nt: TGTGCCAGCAGCCGACGCTACAGGGTTGCCGTCACAGATACGCAGTATTTT

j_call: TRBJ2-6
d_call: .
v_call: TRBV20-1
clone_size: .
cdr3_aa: CSARVGGSGANVLTF
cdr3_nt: TGCAGTGCTAGAGTTGGGGGTTCTGGGGCCAACGTCCTGACTTTC

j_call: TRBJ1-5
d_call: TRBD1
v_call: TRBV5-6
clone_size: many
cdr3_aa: CASSFGTDNQPQHF
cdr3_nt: TGTGCCAGCAGCTTCGGGACAGATAATCAGCCCCAGCATTTT

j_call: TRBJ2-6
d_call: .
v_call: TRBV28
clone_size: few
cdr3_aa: CASSLHSGANVLTF
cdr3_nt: TGTGCCAGCAGTTTACACTCTGGGGCCAACGTCCTGACTTTC

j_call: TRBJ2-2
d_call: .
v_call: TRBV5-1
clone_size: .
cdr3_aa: CASSYYGQSTGELFF
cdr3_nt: TGCGCCAGCAGCTACTATGGACAGTCAACCGGGGAGCTGTTTTTT

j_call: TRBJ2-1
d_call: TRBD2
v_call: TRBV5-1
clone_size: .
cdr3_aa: CASSSTGTSGRRVEQFF
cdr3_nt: TGCGCCAGCAGCAGCACCGGGACTAGCGGGAGGCGGGTTGAGCAGTTCTTC

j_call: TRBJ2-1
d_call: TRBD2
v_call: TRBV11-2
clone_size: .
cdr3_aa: CASRDTSGRATEQFF
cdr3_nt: TGTGCCAGCAGGGATACTAGCGGGAGGGCCACTGAGCAGTTCTTC

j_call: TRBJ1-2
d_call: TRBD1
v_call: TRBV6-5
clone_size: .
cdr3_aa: CASFRDRVGYTF
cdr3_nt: TGTGCCAGCTTCCGGGACAGGGTTGGCTACACCTTC

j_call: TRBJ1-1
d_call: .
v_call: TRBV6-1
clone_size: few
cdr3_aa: CASSVAGAAEAFF
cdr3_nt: TGTGCCAGCAGTGTGGCCGGGGCCGCTGAAGCTTTCTTT

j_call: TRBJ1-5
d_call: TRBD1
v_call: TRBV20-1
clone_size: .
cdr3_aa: CSAFRDRVGQPQHF
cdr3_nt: TGCAGTGCCTTCCGGGACAGGGTCGGTCAGCCCCAGCATTTT

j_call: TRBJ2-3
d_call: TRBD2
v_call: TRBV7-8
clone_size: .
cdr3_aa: CASSLAAGGLTDTQYF
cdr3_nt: TGTGCCAGCAGCTTAGCGGCGGGGGGGCTCACAGATACGCAGTATTTT

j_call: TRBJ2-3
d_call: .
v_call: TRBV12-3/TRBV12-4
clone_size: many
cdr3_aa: CASSRGGDTQYF
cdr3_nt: TGTGCCTCATCTCGGGGTGGAGATACGCAGTATTTT

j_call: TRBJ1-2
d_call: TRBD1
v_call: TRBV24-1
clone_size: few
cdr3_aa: CATSGRGQGAGYGYTF
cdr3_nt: TGTGCCACCAGTGGTCGCGGACAGGGGGCTGGCTATGGCTACACCTTC

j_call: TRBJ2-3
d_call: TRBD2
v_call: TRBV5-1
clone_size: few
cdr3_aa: CASGAGFSDTQYF
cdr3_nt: TGCGCCAGTGGAGCGGGATTTTCAGATACGCAGTATTTT

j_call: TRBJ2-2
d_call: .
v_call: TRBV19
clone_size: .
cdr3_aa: CASSIRGLNTGELFF
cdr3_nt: TGTGCCAGTAGTATCCGGGGGCTCAACACCGGGGAGCTGTTTTTT

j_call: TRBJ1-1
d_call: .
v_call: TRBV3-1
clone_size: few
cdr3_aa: CASSQSPGVGTEAFF
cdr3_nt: TGTGCCAGCAGCCAATCACCCGGGGTGGGCACTGAAGCTTTCTTT

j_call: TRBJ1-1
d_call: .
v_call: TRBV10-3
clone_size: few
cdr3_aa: CAISYTRDGTEAFF
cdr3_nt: TGTGCCATCAGCTATACTCGGGACGGCACTGAAGCTTTCTTT

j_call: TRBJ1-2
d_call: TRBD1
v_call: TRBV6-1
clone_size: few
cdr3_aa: CASSEQGQVYGYTF
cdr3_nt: TGTGCCAGCAGTGAACAGGGACAGGTCTATGGCTACACCTTC

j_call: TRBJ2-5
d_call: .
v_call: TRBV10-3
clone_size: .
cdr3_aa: CAIAQGGSGHQETQYF
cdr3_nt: TGTGCCATCGCCCAAGGTGGAAGCGGGCACCAAGAGACCCAGTACTTC

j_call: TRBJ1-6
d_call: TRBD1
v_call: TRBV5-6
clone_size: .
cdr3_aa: CASSLLQGNSPLHF
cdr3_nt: TGTGCCAGCAGCTTGTTACAGGGGAATTCACCCCTCCACTTT

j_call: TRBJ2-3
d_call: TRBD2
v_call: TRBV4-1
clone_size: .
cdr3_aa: CASSQAGTGGSNTQYF
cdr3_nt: TGCGCCAGCAGCCAAGCCGGGACGGGAGGGTCAAATACGCAGTATTTT